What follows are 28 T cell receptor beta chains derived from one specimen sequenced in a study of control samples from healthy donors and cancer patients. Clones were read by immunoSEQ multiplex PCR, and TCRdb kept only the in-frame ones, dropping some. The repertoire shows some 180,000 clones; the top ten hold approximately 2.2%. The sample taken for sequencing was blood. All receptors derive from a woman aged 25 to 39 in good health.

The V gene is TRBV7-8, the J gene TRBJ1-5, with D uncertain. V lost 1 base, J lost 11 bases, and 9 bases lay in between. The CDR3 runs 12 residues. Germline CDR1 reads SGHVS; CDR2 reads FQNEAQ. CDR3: CASSLVAGAQHF. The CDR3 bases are TGTGCCAGCAGCTTAGTCGCCGGGGCCCAGCATTTT.

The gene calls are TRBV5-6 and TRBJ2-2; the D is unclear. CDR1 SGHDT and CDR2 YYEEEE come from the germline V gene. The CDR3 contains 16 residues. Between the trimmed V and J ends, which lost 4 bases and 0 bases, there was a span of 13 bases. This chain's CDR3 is CASSPRRIANTGELFF. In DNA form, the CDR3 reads TGTGCCAGCAGCCCAAGGCGGATCGCGAACACCGGGGAGCTGTTTTTT. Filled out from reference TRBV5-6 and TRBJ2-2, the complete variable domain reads DAGVTQSPTHLIKTRGQQVTLRCSPKSGHDTVSWYQQALGQGPQFIFQYYEEEERQRGNFPDRFSGHQFPNYSSELNVNALLLGDSALYLCASSPRRIANTGELFFGEGSRLTVL.

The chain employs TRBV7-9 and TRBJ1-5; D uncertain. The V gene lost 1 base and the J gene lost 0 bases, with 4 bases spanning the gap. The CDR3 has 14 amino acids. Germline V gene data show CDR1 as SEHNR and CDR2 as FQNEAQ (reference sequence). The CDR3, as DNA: TGTGCCAGCAGCTTAGGATATAGCAATCAGCCCCAGCATTTT. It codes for CASSLGYSNQPQHF.

CDR3 nucleotides: TGTGCCAGCAGTTTTTCCGGGACAGGGGCCTTTCACCAGCCCCAGCATTTT. Translating gives CASSFSGTGAFHQPQHF. The J gene is TRBJ1-5, the V gene TRBV28; 10 nucleotides line up with TRBD1. The V segment lost 3 bases and the J segment 7 bases; nucleotides outside the gene matches: 12. This CDR3 comprises 17 residues. Germline CDR1 MDHEN, CDR2 SYDVKM.

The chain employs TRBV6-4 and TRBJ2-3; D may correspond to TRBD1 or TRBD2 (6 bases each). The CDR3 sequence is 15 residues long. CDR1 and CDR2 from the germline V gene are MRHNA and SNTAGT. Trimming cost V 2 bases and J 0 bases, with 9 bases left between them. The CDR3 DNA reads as TGTGCCAGCAGTGACAGGGGGGCCAGCACAGATACGCAGTATTTT. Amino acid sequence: CASSDRGASTDTQYF.

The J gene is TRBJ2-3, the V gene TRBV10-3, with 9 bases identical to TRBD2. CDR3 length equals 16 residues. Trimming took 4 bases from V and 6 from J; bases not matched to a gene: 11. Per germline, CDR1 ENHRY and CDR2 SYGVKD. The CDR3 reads CAISVGQRGAGDTQYF. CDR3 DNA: TGTGCCATCAGTGTGGGGCAGCGGGGGGCCGGGGATACGCAGTATTTT.

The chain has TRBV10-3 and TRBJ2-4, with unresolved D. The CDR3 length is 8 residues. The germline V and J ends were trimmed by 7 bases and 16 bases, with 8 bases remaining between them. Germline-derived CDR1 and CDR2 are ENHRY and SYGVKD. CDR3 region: CAITRTYF. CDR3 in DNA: TGTGCCATCACCCGGACCTACTTC.

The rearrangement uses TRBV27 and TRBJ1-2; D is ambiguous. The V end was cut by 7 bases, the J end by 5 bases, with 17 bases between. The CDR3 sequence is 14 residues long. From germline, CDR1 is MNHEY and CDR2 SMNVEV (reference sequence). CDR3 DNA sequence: TGTGCCAGCACCCCCCTAGGAAGGGATTATGGCTACACCTTC. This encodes CASTPLGRDYGYTF.

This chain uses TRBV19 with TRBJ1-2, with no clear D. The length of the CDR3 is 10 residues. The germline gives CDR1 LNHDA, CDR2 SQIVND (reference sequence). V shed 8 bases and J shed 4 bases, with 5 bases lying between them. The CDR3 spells CASGVYGYTF. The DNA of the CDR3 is TGTGCCAGTGGCGTCTATGGCTACACCTTC.

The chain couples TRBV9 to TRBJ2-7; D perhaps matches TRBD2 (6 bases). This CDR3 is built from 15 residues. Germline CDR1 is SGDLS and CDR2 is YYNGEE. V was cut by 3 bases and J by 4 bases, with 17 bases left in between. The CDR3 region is CASSEGPGTHYEQYF. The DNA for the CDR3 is TGTGCCAGCAGCGAGGGCCCCGGGACTCATTACGAGCAGTACTTC.

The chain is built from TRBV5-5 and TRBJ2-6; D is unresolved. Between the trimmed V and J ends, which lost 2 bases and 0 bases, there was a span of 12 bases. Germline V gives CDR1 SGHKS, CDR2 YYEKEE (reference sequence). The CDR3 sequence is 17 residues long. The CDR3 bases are TGTGCCAGCAGCTTTTCGACAATGAGCTCTGGGGCCAACGTCCTGACTTTC. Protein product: CASSFSTMSSGANVLTF.

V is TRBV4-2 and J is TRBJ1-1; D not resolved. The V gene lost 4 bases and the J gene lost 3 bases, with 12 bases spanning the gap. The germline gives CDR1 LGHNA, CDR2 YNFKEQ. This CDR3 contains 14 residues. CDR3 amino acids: CASSLGGRDTEAFF. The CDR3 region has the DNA TGTGCCAGCAGCCTAGGCGGGAGGGACACTGAAGCTTTCTTT.

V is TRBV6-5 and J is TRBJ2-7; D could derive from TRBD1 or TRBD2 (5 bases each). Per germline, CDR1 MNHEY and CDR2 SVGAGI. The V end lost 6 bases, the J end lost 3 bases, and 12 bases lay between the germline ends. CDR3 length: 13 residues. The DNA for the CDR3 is TGTGCCAGCAGCACCGGGACGGTCTACGAGCAGTACTTC. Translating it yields CASSTGTVYEQYF.

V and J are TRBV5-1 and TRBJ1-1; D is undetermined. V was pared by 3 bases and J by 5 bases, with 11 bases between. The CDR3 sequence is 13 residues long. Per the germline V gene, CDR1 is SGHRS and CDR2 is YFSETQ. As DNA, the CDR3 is TGCGCCAGCAGCTCGAGAATGGGGACTGAAGCTTTCTTT. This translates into CASSSRMGTEAFF. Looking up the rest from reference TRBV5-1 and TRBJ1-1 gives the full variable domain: KAGVTQTPRYLIKTRGQQVTLSCSPISGHRSVSWYQQTPGQGLQFLFEYFSETQRNKGNFPGRFSGRQFSNSRSEMNVSTLELGDSALYLCASSSRMGTEAFFGQGTRLTVV.

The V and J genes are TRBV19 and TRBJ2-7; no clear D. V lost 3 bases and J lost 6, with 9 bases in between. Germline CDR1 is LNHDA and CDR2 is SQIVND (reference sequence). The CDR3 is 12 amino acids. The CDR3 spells CASSIGYSEQYF. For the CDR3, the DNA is TGTGCCAGTAGTATCGGGTATTCCGAGCAGTACTTC.

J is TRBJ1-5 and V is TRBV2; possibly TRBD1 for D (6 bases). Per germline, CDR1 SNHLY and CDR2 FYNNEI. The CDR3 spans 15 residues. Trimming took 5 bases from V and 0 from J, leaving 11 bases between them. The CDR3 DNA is TGTGCCAGCAGTCGGGACACTCATAGCAATCAGCCCCAGCATTTT. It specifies CASSRDTHSNQPQHF.

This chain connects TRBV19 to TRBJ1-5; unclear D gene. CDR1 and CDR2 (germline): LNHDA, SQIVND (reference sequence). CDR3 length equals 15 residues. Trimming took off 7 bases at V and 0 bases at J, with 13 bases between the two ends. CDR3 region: CASIGSGPSNQPQHF. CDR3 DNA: TGTGCCAGTATAGGGAGCGGTCCTAGCAATCAGCCCCAGCATTTT.

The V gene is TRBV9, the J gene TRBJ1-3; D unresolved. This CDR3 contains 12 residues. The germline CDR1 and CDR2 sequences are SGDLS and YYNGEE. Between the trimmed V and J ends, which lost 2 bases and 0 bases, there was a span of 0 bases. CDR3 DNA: TGTGCCAGCAGCGTCTCTGGAAACACCATATATTTT. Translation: CASSVSGNTIYF.

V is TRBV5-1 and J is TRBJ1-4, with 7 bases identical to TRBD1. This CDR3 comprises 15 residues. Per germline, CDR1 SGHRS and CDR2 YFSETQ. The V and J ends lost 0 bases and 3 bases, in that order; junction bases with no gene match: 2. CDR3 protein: CASSLGTGSNEKLFF. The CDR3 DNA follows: TGCGCCAGCAGCTTGGGGACAGGATCTAATGAAAAACTGTTTTTT.

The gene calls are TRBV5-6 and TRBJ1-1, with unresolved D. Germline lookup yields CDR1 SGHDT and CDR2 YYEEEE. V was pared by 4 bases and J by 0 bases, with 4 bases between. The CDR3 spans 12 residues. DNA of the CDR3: TGTGCCAGCAGCGTGATGAACACTGAAGCTTTCTTT. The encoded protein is CASSVMNTEAFF.

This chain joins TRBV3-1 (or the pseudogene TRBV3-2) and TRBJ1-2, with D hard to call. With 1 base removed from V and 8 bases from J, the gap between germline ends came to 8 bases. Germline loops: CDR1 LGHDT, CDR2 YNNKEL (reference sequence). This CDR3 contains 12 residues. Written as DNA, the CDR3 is TGTGCCAGCAGCCAAGGAGTCAGGGGCTACACCTTC. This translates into CASSQGVRGYTF.

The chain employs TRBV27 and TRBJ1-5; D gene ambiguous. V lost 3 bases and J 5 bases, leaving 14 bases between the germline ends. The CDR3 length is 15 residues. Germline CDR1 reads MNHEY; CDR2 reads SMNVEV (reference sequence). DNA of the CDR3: TGTGCCAGCAGTTTCAGTCTCAGTCCTTATCAGCCCCAGCATTTT. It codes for CASSFSLSPYQPQHF.

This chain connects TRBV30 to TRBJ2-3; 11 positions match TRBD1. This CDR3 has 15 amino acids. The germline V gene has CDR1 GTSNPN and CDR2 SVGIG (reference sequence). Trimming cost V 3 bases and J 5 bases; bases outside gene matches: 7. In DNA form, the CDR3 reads TGTGCCTGGAGGGGTAGGGACAGGGGGAGAGATACGCAGTATTTT. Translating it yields CAWRGRDRGRDTQYF.

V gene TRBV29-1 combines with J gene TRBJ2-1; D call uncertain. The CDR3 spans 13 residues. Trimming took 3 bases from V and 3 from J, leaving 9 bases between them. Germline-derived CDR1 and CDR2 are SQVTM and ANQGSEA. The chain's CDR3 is CSVDTKYYNEQFF. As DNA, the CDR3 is TGCAGCGTTGATACCAAATACTACAATGAGCAGTTCTTC.

As DNA, the CDR3 is TGCGCCAGCCCTCCCCGGGACAGGGGTTATCAGCCCCAGCATTTT. The encoded protein is CASPPRDRGYQPQHF. V usage is TRBV5-1 and J usage is TRBJ1-5; 10 nucleotides line up with TRBD1. The J segment lost 5 bases and the V segment lost 7 bases, leaving 9 bases of the junction unmatched. The CDR3 totals 15 residues. CDR1 is SGHRS, CDR2 YFSETQ, per germline.

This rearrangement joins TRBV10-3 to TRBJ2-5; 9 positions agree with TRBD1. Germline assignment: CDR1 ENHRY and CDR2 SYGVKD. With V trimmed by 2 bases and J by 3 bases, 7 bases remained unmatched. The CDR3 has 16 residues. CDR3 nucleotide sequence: TGTGCCATCAGTGAGCAGGGACAGGGACCCGAAGAGACCCAGTACTTC. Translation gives CAISEQGQGPEETQYF.

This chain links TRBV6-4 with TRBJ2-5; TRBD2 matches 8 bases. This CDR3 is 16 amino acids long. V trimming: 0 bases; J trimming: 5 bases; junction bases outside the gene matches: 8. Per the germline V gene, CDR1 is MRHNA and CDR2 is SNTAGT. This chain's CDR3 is CASSDSSAGGAETQYF. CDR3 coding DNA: TGTGCCAGCAGTGACTCCTCGGCGGGGGGCGCGGAGACCCAGTACTTC.

The CDR3 region is CASSHGTATNYGYTF. Here the CDR3 DNA reads TGCGCCAGCAGCCACGGGACAGCGACTAACTATGGCTACACCTTC. The chain recombines TRBV4-1 with TRBJ1-2; 7 bases match TRBD1. Germline V lookup: CDR1 MGHRA, CDR2 YSYEKL. J lost 0 bases, V lost 3 bases, and 4 bases had no gene match. The CDR3 is 15 amino acids.